The 6 T cell receptor beta chains below come from one sample, sequenced in a study of OX40 agonist ivuxolimab in advanced cancers. Repertoires were generated with immunoSEQ multiplex PCR, while TCRdb's copy carries only in-frame clones and drops some. Of some 70,000 clones listed, over 70% are singletons. This specimen was CD4+ or CD8+ T cells sorted from blood, taken in a trial of the OX40 agonist ivuxolimab. These TCRs come from an adult with an advanced solid tumor such as melanoma, head and neck, liver or kidney cancer.

The chain joins TRBV25-1 to TRBJ2-1; TRBD1 is a possible D gene (5 bases). V was clipped by 1 base and J by 6 bases, with 7 bases between them. The length of the CDR3 is 13 residues. Germline V gene lookup returns CDR1 MGHDK and CDR2 SYGVNS. CDR3 bases: TGTGCCAGCAGTGAATGGACATCCAATGAGCAGTTCTTC. This encodes CASSEWTSNEQFF.

J is TRBJ1-1 and V is TRBV10-2, with 10 bases identical to TRBD1. CDR1 is WSHSY, CDR2 SAAADI, per germline. CDR3 length equals 15 residues. V lost 10 bases, J lost 6 bases, and 14 bases stayed unmatched. The CDR3 region is CATLPSWTGGSEAFF. The CDR3 DNA sequence: TGCGCCACCTTGCCAAGTTGGACAGGGGGGTCTGAAGCTTTCTTT.

The rearrangement uses TRBV19 and TRBJ1-6; D gene ambiguous. In germline, CDR1 is LNHDA, CDR2 SQIVND (reference sequence). CDR3 length: 12 amino acids. V was clipped by 9 bases and J by 6 bases, with 9 bases between them. Here the CDR3 reads CASRQSNSPLHF. For the CDR3, the DNA is TGTGCCAGCCGGCAGAGTAATTCACCCCTCCACTTT.

This chain connects TRBV28 to TRBJ2-1; TRBD1 matches at 11 bases. The CDR3 extends over 12 amino acids. CDR1 MDHEN and CDR2 SYDVKM come from the germline V gene. The V gene end was trimmed by 2 bases and the J gene end by 12 bases; junction bases not matched to a gene: 0. The CDR3 is CASSLGTGGQFF. CDR3 nucleotide sequence: TGTGCCAGCAGTTTAGGGACAGGGGGGCAGTTCTTC.

The chain has TRBV19 and TRBJ2-7; weak D call: TRBD2 (6 bases). The CDR3 sequence is 15 residues long. With 0 bases removed from V and 3 bases from J, the gap between germline ends came to 12 bases. CDR1 LNHDA and CDR2 SQIVND come from the germline V gene (reference sequence). CDR3 nucleotides: TGTGCCAGTAGTATAGAAGGCGGGGCCCGCTACGAGCAGTACTTC. This encodes CASSIEGGARYEQYF.

This rearrangement joins TRBV9 to TRBJ2-7, with D possibly TRBD1 on 5 matching bases. Trimming pared 0 bases from V and 2 bases from J, leaving 12 bases between. Germline CDR1 SGDLS, CDR2 YYNGEE. The CDR3 is made up of 15 amino acids. In nucleotides, the CDR3 is TGTGCCAGCAGCGTAGGTCAGGGTCTCGCCTACGAGCAGTACTTC. Translated, it gives CASSVGQGLAYEQYF.